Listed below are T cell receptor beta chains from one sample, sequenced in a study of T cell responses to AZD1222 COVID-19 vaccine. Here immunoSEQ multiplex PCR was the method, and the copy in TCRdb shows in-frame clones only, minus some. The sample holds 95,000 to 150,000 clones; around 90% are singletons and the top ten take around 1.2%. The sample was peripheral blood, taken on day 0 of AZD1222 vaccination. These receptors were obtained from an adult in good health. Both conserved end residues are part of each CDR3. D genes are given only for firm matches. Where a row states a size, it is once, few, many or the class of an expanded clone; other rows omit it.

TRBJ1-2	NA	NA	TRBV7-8	TGTGCCAGCAGCTTGACCGACTCCTCAGGTGCAGCTAACTATGGCTACACCTTC	CASSLTDSSGAANYGYTF
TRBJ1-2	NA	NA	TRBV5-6	TGTGCCAGCAGCTTGTCGGGTACACGACACGGCTACACCTTC	CASSLSGTRHGYTF
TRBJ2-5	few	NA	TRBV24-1	TGTGCCACCAGTGATTTCGGCGAGACCCAGTACTTC	CATSDFGETQYF
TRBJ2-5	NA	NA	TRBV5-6	TGTGCCAGCAGCTTAGAACTTTTGGGGTCACAAGAGACCCAGTACTTC	CASSLELLGSQETQYF
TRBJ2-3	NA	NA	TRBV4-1	TGCGCCACCTCTGGTGGGCGCCCAGGAGATACGCAGTATTTT	CATSGGRPGDTQYF
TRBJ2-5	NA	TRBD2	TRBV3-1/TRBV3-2	TGTGCCAGCAGCCCCGTAGCGGGGAGGGGGGAGACCCAGTACTTC	CASSPVAGRGETQYF
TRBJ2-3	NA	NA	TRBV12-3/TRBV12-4	TGTGCCAGCAGTTCGGCTGGTGGTCCGCAGTATTTT	CASSSAGGPQYF
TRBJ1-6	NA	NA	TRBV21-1	TGTGCCAGCAGCAATTTTTATATGGGTCAGGACTCCACTATCTATAATTCACCCCTCCACTTT	CASSNFYMGQDSTIYNSPLHF
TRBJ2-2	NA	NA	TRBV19	TGTGCCAGTAGTATTATGAGCTACACCGGGGAGCTGTTTTTT	CASSIMSYTGELFF
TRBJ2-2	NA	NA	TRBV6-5	TGTGCCAGCAGTTGGAAGAGGGAAGGGACCGGGGAGCTGTTTTTT	CASSWKREGTGELFF
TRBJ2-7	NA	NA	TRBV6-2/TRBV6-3	TGTGCCAGCAGCACGCCCCGGGACTTTCAAGCCTACGAGCAGTACTTC	CASSTPRDFQAYEQYF
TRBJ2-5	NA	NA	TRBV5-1	TGCGCCAGCAGGGAGGGGGTTGAGACCCAGTACTTC	CASREGVETQYF
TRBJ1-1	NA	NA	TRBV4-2	TGTGCCAGCAGCCAAGTGGCAGGCTCTGACGAAGCTTTCTTT	CASSQVAGSDEAFF
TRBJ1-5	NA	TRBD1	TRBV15	TGTGCCACCAGCGACGGACAGGGATATCAGCCCCAGCATTTT	CATSDGQGYQPQHF